Described below is a single TCR beta chain sequence and its context. Trimming pared 6 bases from V and 7 bases from J, leaving 12 bases between. The CDR3 is 12 residues long. The germline V gene encodes CDR1 MDHEN and CDR2 SYDVKM. Patients with other autoimmune diseases, uncontrolled infections, pregnancy or lactation were excluded. Amplification of the TCR beta CDR3 regions used RNA transcripts (as template). Second-round multiplex PCR came after a first-round RT-PCR that employed HTBI primers. TCRdb reanalysed the multiplex PCR reads using MiXCR and keeps one entry per CDR3 protein. The data hold roughly 400,000 distinct CDR3 sequences, with approximately 20% observed a single time. This sample is drawn from a study of Graves' ophthalmopathy and Graves' hyperthyroidism.

This sequence was found in a woman under 30 with Graves' ophthalmopathy. The chain joins TRBV28 to TRBJ1-1; D not certain. The sample was peripheral blood. The CDR3 region is CASSPGIREAFF. The CDR3 bases are TGTGCCAGCAGCCCCGGGATACGTGAAGCTTTCTTT.